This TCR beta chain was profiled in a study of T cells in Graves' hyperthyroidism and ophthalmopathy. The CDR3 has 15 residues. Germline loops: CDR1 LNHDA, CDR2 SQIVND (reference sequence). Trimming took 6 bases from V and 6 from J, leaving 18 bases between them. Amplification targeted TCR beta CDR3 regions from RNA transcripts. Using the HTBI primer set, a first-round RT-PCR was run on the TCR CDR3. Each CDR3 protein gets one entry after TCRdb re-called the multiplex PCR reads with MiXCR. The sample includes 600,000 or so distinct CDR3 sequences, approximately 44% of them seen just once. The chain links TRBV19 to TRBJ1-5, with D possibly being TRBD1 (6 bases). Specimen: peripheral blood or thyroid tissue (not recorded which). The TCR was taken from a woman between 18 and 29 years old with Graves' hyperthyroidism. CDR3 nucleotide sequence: TGTGCCAGTAGGGCATACAGGGAGCCGGCTCAGCCCCAGCATTTT. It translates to CASRAYREPAQPQHF.